This TCR beta chain was sequenced during a study of blood T cells in healthy people across ages. The extraction recovered at least 6 micrograms of total RNA per sample. Regarding this clonotype: The target antigen is unknown.

V lost 5 bases and J lost 3, with 20 bases in between. This CDR3 has 16 residues. Germline CDR1 and CDR2: SGHKS and YYEKEE (reference sequence). Notes on the study in general: Aged donors had fewer naive CD4+ cells and lower diversity than long-lived donors.

It was with a sample-barcoded 5' primer and a J-beta primer mix that a second PCR of about 7 to 12 cycles was run. In TCRdb, the 5' RACE reads were re-called with MiXCR into one record per CDR3 protein. Among more than 500,000 distinct CDR3 sequences listed, roughly a quarter were seen once. These records were also assigned to another study, of T cells of mothers and their children. This second study says: Per mother, over 8 million TCR beta CDR3 reads were obtained; per child, about 3.3 million.

The sequence derives from a boy aged 2 to 9 in good health. Sample: blood. This chain links TRBV5-5 with TRBJ2-5; TRBD1 might be the D (6 bases). As DNA, the CDR3 is TGTGCCAGCAGATCGCTCCAGGGGAGCGCCGAAGAGACCCAGTACTTC. The encoded protein is CASRSLQGSAEETQYF.